This TCR beta chain originates from a study of T-cell reconstitution after alpha-beta-depleted transplantation in children. The germline gives CDR1 SGHRS, CDR2 YFSETQ. The V gene lost 8 bases and the J gene lost 0 bases, with 12 bases spanning the gap. CDR3 length: 14 residues. In its sample, this clonotype was seen a few times. The library targeted TCRbeta and was prepared with unique molecular identifiers. TCRdb passed the PCR reads through MiXCR, listing each CDR3 protein once. The sample comprises a few hundred thousand distinct CDR3 sequences, about 14% of which are singletons, and around 4% rests with the top ten.

The gene calls are TRBV5-1 and TRBJ1-5; maybe TRBD1 (6 bases). The sequencing used PBMCs, collected from the stem cell graft. This sequence originates from a human donor who donated a stem cell graft to a child with Fanconi anemia. The CDR3 here is CASYRDDSNQPQHF. The CDR3 DNA is TGCGCCAGTTACAGGGACGATAGCAATCAGCCCCAGCATTTT.